Each of the 21 T cell receptor beta chains below was sequenced from the same sample in a study of cytomegalovirus exposure and HLA in healthy donors. The PCR ran on 60 Vbeta and 13 Jbeta primers. Generated by immunoSEQ multiplex PCR, the TCRdb table keeps only in-frame clones and is missing some. Of some 200,000 clones listed, around 86% are singletons. Sequenced material: PBMCs. Receptors were obtained from a woman aged 45-59 years in good health and CMV-seropositive.

The rearrangement links TRBV5-1 to TRBJ2-1, with TRBD2 matching over 7 bases. The CDR3 has 16 residues. V shed 4 bases and J 0 bases; nucleotides not matched to a gene: 7. Germline CDR1 is SGHRS and CDR2 is YFSETQ. CDR3 sequence reads: CASSPQREYSYNEQFF. DNA of the CDR3: TGCGCCAGCAGCCCCCAGCGGGAATACTCCTACAATGAGCAGTTCTTC.

V and J are TRBV5-1 and TRBJ1-4; D possibly corresponds to TRBD1 (5 bases). Trimming took 4 bases from V and 5 from J, leaving 12 bases between them. The CDR3 consists of 14 residues. Germline lookup yields CDR1 SGHRS and CDR2 YFSETQ. The CDR3 DNA sequence: TGCGCCAGCAGCCCCGGGCGGGGGAATGAAAAACTGTTTTTT. It yields the protein CASSPGRGNEKLFF. The variable domain in full, completed from reference TRBV5-1 and TRBJ1-4, reads KAGVTQTPRYLIKTRGQQVTLSCSPISGHRSVSWYQQTPGQGLQFLFEYFSETQRNKGNFPGRFSGRQFSNSRSEMNVSTLELGDSALYLCASSPGRGNEKLFFGSGTQLSVL.

The chain couples TRBV6-5 to TRBJ1-4; TRBD1 agrees at 8 bases. CDR3 length equals 14 residues. The V and J ends lost 0 bases and 8 bases, in that order; junction bases with no gene match: 2. Germline values: CDR1 MNHEY, CDR2 SVGAGI. As DNA, the CDR3 is TGTGCCAGCAGTTACTCAACAGGGGGGGAAAAACTGTTTTTT. This translates into CASSYSTGGEKLFF.

CDR3 in amino acids: CASSLGRRPGNTEAFF. CDR3 in DNA: TGCGCCAGCAGCTTGGGGCGGCGTCCGGGGAACACTGAAGCTTTCTTT. The chain joins TRBV5-1 to TRBJ1-1; D unresolved. The CDR3 has 16 residues. From germline, CDR1 is SGHRS and CDR2 YFSETQ. The V and J ends lost 0 bases and 1 base respectively, with 13 bases between them.

The rearrangement joins TRBV28 to TRBJ1-3; maybe TRBD1 (6 bases). The V and J ends lost 5 bases and 2 bases respectively, with 16 bases between them. Germline V gene lookup returns CDR1 MDHEN and CDR2 SYDVKM. This CDR3 is 16 amino acids long. CDR3: CASSPRQVPAGNTIYF. In DNA, the CDR3 is TGTGCCAGCAGTCCGCGACAGGTCCCTGCTGGAAACACCATATATTTT.

This chain joins TRBV28 and TRBJ1-1; 7 bases are shared with TRBD1. Germline loops: CDR1 MDHEN, CDR2 SYDVKM. Trimming at V came to 7 bases and at J to 0 bases, leaving 14 bases not matched to a gene. The CDR3 has 17 residues. Here the CDR3 reads CASKLKGAQRMNTEAFF. The CDR3, as DNA: TGTGCCAGCAAGTTAAAGGGGGCCCAAAGGATGAACACTGAAGCTTTCTTT.

V gene TRBV5-1 combines with J gene TRBJ2-1; 13 bases align to TRBD2. The CDR3 sequence is 14 residues long. Germline CDR1 SGHRS, CDR2 YFSETQ. V lost 4 bases, J lost 7 bases, and 2 bases stayed unmatched. CDR3 sequence reads: CASSLLAGGNEQFF. CDR3 nucleotide sequence: TGCGCCAGCAGCCTACTAGCGGGAGGGAATGAGCAGTTCTTC.

This chain links TRBV19 with TRBJ2-7; 9 positions agree with TRBD1. From germline, CDR1 is LNHDA and CDR2 SQIVND (reference sequence). With V trimmed by 7 bases and J by 4 bases, 11 bases remained unmatched. The CDR3 runs to 15 residues. CDR3 DNA: TGTGCCAGTAAGAGGTGGCACAGGGGGCAATACGAGCAGTACTTC. Translated, it gives CASKRWHRGQYEQYF.

The V call is TRBV29-1, the J call TRBJ2-7; tentative D call: TRBD1 (6 bases). V gave up 4 bases and J gave up 1 base, with 17 bases separating them. Germline values: CDR1 SQVTM, CDR2 ANQGSEA. The CDR3 spans 15 residues. CDR3 sequence (DNA): TGCAGCGTTGTAATCAGAACAGGGATGTCCTACGAGCAGTACTTC. Translation gives CSVVIRTGMSYEQYF.

The V and J genes are TRBV4-1 and TRBJ2-5, with 11 nucleotides matching TRBD1. CDR1 and CDR2 from the germline V gene are MGHRA and YSYEKL. After removal of 3 bases from V and 3 bases from J, the junction contained 0 bases not matched to a gene. This CDR3 has 14 amino acids. The DNA of the CDR3 is TGCGCCAGCAGCCAGGGACAGGGGGAAGAGACCCAGTACTTC. Protein: CASSQGQGEETQYF.

This chain joins TRBV28 and TRBJ1-5, with D possibly being TRBD1 (6 bases). V was clipped by 6 bases and J by 1 base, with 16 bases between them. Looked up from germline, CDR1 is MDHEN and CDR2 is SYDVKM. This CDR3 region has 16 residues. CDR3 DNA sequence: TGTGCCAGCAGGGGAACTCTAGGGGGAAGCAATCAGCCCCAGCATTTT. Translated, it gives CASRGTLGGSNQPQHF. Supplemented by reference TRBV28 and TRBJ1-5, the full variable domain reads DVKVTQSSRYLVKRTGEKVFLECVQDMDHENMFWYRQDPGLGLRLIYFSYDVKMKEKGDIPEGYSVSREKKERFSLILESASTNQTSMYLCASRGTLGGSNQPQHFGDGTRLSIL.

The chain joins TRBV5-1 to TRBJ2-2; TRBD1 matches 7 bases. The germline CDR1 and CDR2 sequences are SGHRS and YFSETQ. J gave up 6 bases and V 3 bases, and 8 bases lay outside the gene matches. The CDR3 length is 15 residues. The chain's CDR3 is CASSSTLTGSGELFF. The CDR3 DNA reads TGCGCCAGCAGCTCCACGTTGACAGGGTCCGGGGAGCTGTTTTTT.

This clone appeared once. This rearrangement joins TRBV7-3 to TRBJ2-1, with 9 bases identical to TRBD2. The CDR3 spans 15 residues. The ends lost 5 bases at V and 6 bases at J; junction bases unmatched: 8. Germline-derived CDR1 and CDR2 are SGHTA and FQGTGA. The CDR3 nucleotides read TGTGCCAGCAGCCCCACACGCGGGAGGGTCAATGAGCAGTTCTTC. It specifies CASSPTRGRVNEQFF.

This clone was picked up one time. The CDR3 DNA follows: TGTGCCAGCAGTTCAGGACAAAGTTCCTACAATGAGCAGTTCTTC. Translation gives CASSSGQSSYNEQFF. The chain joins TRBV6-5 to TRBJ2-1; D may be TRBD1 (5 bases). CDR1 and CDR2 from the germline V gene are MNHEY and SVGAGI. The CDR3 has 15 residues. V was pared by 4 bases and J by 1 base, with 11 bases between.

This rearrangement joins TRBV29-1 to TRBJ2-3; 8 bases agree with TRBD2. The CDR3 runs 14 residues. The germline CDR1 and CDR2 sequences are SQVTM and ANQGSEA. Trimming took 2 bases from V and 5 from J; bases not matched to a gene: 6. CDR3 in DNA: TGCAGCGTTGAACTAGCGGGTACTGGAGATACGCAGTATTTT. It yields the protein CSVELAGTGDTQYF.

The rearrangement joins TRBV28 to TRBJ2-3; 10 nucleotides agree with TRBD1. The CDR3 runs to 15 residues. Trimming at V came to 6 bases and at J to 4 bases, leaving 7 bases not matched to a gene. Germline V gene sequence: CDR1 MDHEN, CDR2 SYDVKM. CDR3 in amino acids: CASSLTGGPADTQYF. In nucleotides, the CDR3 is TGTGCCAGCAGCCTGACAGGGGGCCCGGCAGATACGCAGTATTTT.

DNA of the CDR3: TGTGCCAGCAGCTTATATGCGCCTGAAGCTTTCTTT. Translation: CASSLYAPEAFF. The chain joins TRBV7-9 to TRBJ1-1; D call uncertain. V lost 2 bases, J lost 6 bases, and 7 bases lay in between. Germline V CDR1 and CDR2: SEHNR, FQNEAQ (reference sequence). There are 12 residues in the CDR3. Together with reference TRBV7-9 and TRBJ1-1, the CDR3 gives the full variable domain: DTGVSQNPRHKITKRGQNVTFRCDPISEHNRLYWYRQTLGQGPEFLTYFQNEAQLEKSRLLSDRFSAERPKGSFSTLEIQRTEQGDSAMYLCASSLYAPEAFFGQGTRLTVV.

This clone was picked up one time. The chain links TRBV6-5 to TRBJ1-1; TRBD1 agrees at 7 bases. The CDR3 length is 13 residues. Looked up from germline, CDR1 is MNHEY and CDR2 is SVGAGI. The V and J ends lost 6 bases and 8 bases, in that order; junction bases with no gene match: 9. CDR3 amino acids: CASRSTGRGEAFF. Written as DNA, the CDR3 is TGTGCCAGCAGGTCGACAGGGCGAGGGGAAGCTTTCTTT.

V and J are TRBV9 and TRBJ1-1; tentatively, D is TRBD1 (6 bases). Germline-derived CDR1 and CDR2 are SGDLS and YYNGEE. The CDR3 runs to 14 residues. Between the trimmed V and J ends, which lost 4 bases and 0 bases, there was a span of 10 bases. The CDR3 spells CASSPGQMNTEAFF. CDR3 coding DNA: TGTGCCAGCAGCCCAGGACAGATGAACACTGAAGCTTTCTTT.

In the case of this clone: The junction and the germline gene differ at one end; a read error may be behind it. J is TRBJ2-4 and V is TRBV6-5, with a possible D match to TRBD1 (6 bases). Per the germline V gene, CDR1 is MNHEY and CDR2 is SVGAGI. This CDR3 is built from 13 residues. The CDR3 protein is CASSADRRNSQYF. CDR3 in DNA: TGTGCCAGCAGTGCCGACAGGAGAAACAGTCAGTACTTC.

This chain links TRBV4-3 with TRBJ2-4; 8 positions agree with TRBD2. J gave up 3 bases and V 3 bases, and 7 bases lay outside the gene matches. Looked up from germline, CDR1 is LGHNA and CDR2 is YSLEER. The CDR3 runs 16 residues. Here the CDR3 reads CASSQTLAVVKNIQYF. For the CDR3, the DNA is TGCGCCAGCAGCCAGACACTAGCGGTGGTCAAAAACATTCAGTACTTC.